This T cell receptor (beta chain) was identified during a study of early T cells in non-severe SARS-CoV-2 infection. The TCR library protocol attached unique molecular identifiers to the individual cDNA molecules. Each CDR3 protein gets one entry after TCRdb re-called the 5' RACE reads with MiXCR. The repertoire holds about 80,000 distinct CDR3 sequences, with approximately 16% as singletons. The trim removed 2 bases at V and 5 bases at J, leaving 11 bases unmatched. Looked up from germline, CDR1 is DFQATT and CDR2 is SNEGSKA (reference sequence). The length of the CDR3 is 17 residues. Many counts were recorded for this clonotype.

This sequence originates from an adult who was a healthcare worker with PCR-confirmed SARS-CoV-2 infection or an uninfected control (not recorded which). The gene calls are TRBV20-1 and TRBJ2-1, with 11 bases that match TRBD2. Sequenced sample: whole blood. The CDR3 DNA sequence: TGCAGTGCTAGACTCCTGATGACTAGCGGGACCGACAATGAGCAGTTCTTC. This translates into CSARLLMTSGTDNEQFF.